This entry is about one TCR beta chain. Its cognate antigen is unknown. Primers for the PCR totalled 60 Vbeta and 13 Jbeta. Repertoires were generated with immunoSEQ multiplex PCR, while TCRdb's copy carries only in-frame clones and drops some. This sample has about 120,000 clones; under 85% occur once, and the top ten carry under 6.5%. CDR3 length equals 14 residues. Looked up from germline, CDR1 is SGHDT and CDR2 is YYEEEE. Trimming left V 2 bases short and J 5 bases short, with 11 bases between. Healthy donors of bone marrow made up the group. The data are from a study of cytomegalovirus exposure and HLA in healthy donors. Notes on the study in general: For TCR beta chains, V- and J-gene trimming was later linked to a missense DCLRE1C variant.

The source is a man aged 18 to 29 in good health and CMV-seropositive. V gene TRBV5-6 combines with J gene TRBJ2-1; TRBD1 might be the D (6 bases). Sequencing was performed on PBMCs. The CDR3 sequence is CASSFRTANNEQFF. The CDR3, as DNA: TGTGCCAGCAGCTTCCGGACAGCGAACAATGAGCAGTTCTTC.